This T cell receptor (beta chain) comes out of a study of blood T cell repertoires in COVID-19. As for the study in general: Some COVID-19 samples were acute and others convalescent; all came from the United States, Italy and Spain. PBMCs, B-cell-depleted T cells, or T cells were the source of the cDNA or gDNA that made up the material.

In the original analysis: Researchers report that nucleated cell counts were estimated from reference gene primer amplification. Sequencing used immunoSEQ multiplex PCR; TCRdb keeps in-frame clones, though not all of them. V, J and clone size reflect that table, while D and trimming were determined from the DNA. The sample records approximately 150,000 clones, 80% to 85% being singletons. This CDR3 has 15 amino acids. V was shortened by 6 bases and J by 4 bases, with 18 bases between the two germline ends. Germline V gene data show CDR1 as LNHDA and CDR2 as SQIVND (reference sequence). This clonotype originated in a man aged 65-85 years with active or convalescent COVID-19. Sequencing was performed on peripheral blood. The rearrangement joins TRBV19 to TRBJ2-5; D perhaps matches TRBD1 (6 bases). CDR3 nucleotide sequence: TGTGCCAGTAGAACACAGGGAAAGGGACGAGAGACCCAGTACTTC. Protein: CASRTQGKGRETQYF.